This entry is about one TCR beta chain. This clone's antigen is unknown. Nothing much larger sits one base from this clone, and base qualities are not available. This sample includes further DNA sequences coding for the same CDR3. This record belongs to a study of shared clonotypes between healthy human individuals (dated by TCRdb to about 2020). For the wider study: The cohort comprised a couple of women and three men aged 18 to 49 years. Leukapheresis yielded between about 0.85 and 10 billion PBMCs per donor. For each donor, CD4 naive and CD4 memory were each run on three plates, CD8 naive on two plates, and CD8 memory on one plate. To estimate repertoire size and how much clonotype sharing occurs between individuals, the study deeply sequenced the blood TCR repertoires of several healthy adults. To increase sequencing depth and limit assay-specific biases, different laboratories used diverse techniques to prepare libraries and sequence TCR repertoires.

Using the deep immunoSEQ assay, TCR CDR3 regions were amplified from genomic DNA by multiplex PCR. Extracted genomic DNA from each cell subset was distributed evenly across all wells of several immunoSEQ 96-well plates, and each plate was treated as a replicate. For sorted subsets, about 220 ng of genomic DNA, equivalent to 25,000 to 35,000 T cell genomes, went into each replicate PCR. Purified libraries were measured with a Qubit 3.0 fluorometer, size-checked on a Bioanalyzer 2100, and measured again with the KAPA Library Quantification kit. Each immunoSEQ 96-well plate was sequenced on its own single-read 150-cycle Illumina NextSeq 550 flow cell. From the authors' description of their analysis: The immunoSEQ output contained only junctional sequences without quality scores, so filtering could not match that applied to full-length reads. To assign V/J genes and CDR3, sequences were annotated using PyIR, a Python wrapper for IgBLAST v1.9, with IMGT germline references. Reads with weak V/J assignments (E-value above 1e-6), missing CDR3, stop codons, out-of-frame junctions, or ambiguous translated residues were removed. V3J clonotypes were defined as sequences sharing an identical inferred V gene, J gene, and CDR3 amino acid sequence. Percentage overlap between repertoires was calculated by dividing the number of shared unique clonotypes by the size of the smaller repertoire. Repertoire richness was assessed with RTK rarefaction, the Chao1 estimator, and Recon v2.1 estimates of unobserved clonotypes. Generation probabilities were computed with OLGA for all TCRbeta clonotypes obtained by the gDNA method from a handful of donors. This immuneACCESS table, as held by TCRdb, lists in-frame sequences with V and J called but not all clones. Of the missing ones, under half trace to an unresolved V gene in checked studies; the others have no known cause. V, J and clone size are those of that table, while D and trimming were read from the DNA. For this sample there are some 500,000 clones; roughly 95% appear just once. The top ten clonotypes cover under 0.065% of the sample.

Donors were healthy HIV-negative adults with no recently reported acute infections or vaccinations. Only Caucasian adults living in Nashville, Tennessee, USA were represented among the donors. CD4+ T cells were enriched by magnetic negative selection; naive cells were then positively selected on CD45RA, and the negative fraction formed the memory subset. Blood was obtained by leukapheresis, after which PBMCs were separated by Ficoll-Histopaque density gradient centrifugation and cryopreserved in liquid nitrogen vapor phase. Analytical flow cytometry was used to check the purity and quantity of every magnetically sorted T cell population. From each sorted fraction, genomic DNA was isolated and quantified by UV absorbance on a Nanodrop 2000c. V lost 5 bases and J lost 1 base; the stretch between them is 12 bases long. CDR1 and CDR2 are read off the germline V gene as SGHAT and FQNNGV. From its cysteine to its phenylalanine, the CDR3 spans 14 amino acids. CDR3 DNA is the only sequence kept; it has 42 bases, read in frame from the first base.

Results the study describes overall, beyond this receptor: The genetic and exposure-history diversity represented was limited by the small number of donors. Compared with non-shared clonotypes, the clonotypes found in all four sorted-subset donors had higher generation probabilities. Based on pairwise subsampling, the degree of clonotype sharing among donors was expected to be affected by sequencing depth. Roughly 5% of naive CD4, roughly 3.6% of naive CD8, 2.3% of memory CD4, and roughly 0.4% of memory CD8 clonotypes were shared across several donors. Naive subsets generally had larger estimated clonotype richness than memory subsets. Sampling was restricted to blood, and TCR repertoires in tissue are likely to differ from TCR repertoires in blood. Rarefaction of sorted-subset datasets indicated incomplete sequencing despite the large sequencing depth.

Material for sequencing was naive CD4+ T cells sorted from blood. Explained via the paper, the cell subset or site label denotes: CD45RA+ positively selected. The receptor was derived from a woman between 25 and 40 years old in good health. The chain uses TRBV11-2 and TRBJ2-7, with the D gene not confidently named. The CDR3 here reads CASSPTSGSYEQYF. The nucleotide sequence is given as TGTGCCAGCAGCCCAACCTCTGGGTCCTACGAGCAGTACTTC.